This T cell receptor (beta chain) originates from a study of cytomegalovirus exposure and HLA in healthy donors. The CDR3 length is 14 residues. Germline CDR1 reads SGHNT; CDR2 reads YYREEE (reference sequence). V lost 2 bases, J lost 0 bases, and 0 bases stayed unmatched. A multiplex PCR was run with 60 Vbeta primers and 13 Jbeta primers. The repertoire was sequenced with immunoSEQ multiplex PCR; TCRdb's copy has only in-frame clones and lacks some. The data show about 88,000 clones, 75% to 90% seen once. The receptor's source is a man younger than 35 in good health and CMV-seronegative. The chain recombines TRBV5-4 with TRBJ2-5, with 8 bases that match TRBD2. Sequencing was performed on PBMCs. CDR3 DNA sequence: TGTGCCAGCAGCTTACTAGCGGACCAAGAGACCCAGTACTTC. This gives the protein CASSLLADQETQYF.